These T cell receptor beta chains were read from a single sample in a study of T-cell memory formation after mild COVID-19. TCRdb itself ran the 5' RACE reads through MiXCR, one entry per CDR3 protein. The sample includes 350,000 or so distinct CDR3 sequences, around 20% seen only once; the top ten take 20% to 25%. The sequenced sample was PBMCs or a T cell subset sorted from them (not recorded which). Receptors were obtained from a man younger than 35 who had mild COVID-19 (a few samples of this study predate the infection). Cell type and time point are not known. Both conserved end residues are part of each CDR3. The D gene is left open where the match is weak. Rows give clone size only sometimes, using once, few, many, or a class for an expanded clone.

size	D	J	V	DNA	CDR3
.	.	TRBJ1-1	TRBV7-3	TGTGCCAGCAGCTCCCCAGGGTTATACACTGAAGCTTTCTTT	CASSSPGLYTEAFF
few	TRBD1	TRBJ2-6	TRBV6-2/TRBV6-3	TGTGCCAGCAGCAGCGACAGGGCTTCTGGGGCCAACGTCCTGACTTTC	CASSSDRASGANVLTF
many	.	TRBJ2-3	TRBV5-1	TGCGCCAGCAGCTGGGGCCCGGAGGGCGCAGATACGCAGTATTTT	CASSWGPEGADTQYF
.	.	TRBJ1-4	TRBV18	TGTGCCAGCTCACCGCTACAGACTAATGAAAAACTGTTTTTT	CASSPLQTNEKLFF
.	.	TRBJ1-1	TRBV9	TGTGCCAGCAGCGTCGGGGGGCAGAACACTGAAGCTTTCTTT	CASSVGGQNTEAFF
many	.	TRBJ1-2	TRBV20-1	TGCAGTGCTAGAGATCGGACCATACCCCTTGCTAACTATGGCTACACCTTC	CSARDRTIPLANYGYTF
few	.	TRBJ2-2	TRBV5-6	TGTGCCAGCAGCTTGTTTAGGACCTTAGCCAACACCGGGGAGCTGTTTTTT	CASSLFRTLANTGELFF
few	.	TRBJ2-5	TRBV24-1	TGTGCCACCAGTGATGTAGCTTCTGAGACCCAGTACTTC	CATSDVASETQYF
.	TRBD2	TRBJ2-3	TRBV11-2	TGTGCCAGCAGCTTAGTGAGAGGCTCGGGGGGGGAGAGCACAGATACGCAGTATTTT	CASSLVRGSGGESTDTQYF
few	TRBD2	TRBJ2-1	TRBV7-8	TGTGCCAGCAGCTTAGGAAAACTAGCGGGGGGGCCTGAGCAGTTCTTC	CASSLGKLAGGPEQFF
few	TRBD1	TRBJ2-1	TRBV7-9	TGTGCCAGCAGCAAGACAGGGGGCTACAATGAGCAGTTCTTC	CASSKTGGYNEQFF
.	.	TRBJ2-3	TRBV2	TGTGCCAGCACCCCGGCCGGGACGCCAAGCACAGATACGCAGTATTTT	CASTPAGTPSTDTQYF
.	.	TRBJ2-3	TRBV3-1	TGTGCCAGCAGCCAAGACGCGTACGAGGTCCTCGGCACAGATACGCAGTATTTT	CASSQDAYEVLGTDTQYF
few	.	TRBJ2-4	TRBV7-9	TGTGCCAGCAGCATTCTGTTGGGTGCCAAAAACATTCAGTACTTC	CASSILLGAKNIQYF
many	.	TRBJ2-1	TRBV7-3	TGTGCCAGCAGCACCAGACGGTTACTACCCAGGGGAAACTCCTACAATGAGCAGTTCTTC	CASSTRRLLPRGNSYNEQFF
few	TRBD2	TRBJ2-3	TRBV5-6	TGTGCCAGCAGCTTGGAGCTAGCGGGGGCCCGCACAGATACGCAGTATTTT	CASSLELAGARTDTQYF